This T cell receptor (beta chain) was sequenced for a study of OX40 agonist ivuxolimab in advanced cancers. General study results and limits: CD8+ T cells (on average) carried more expanded clones than CD4+ T cells.

Here immunoSEQ multiplex PCR was the method, and the copy in TCRdb shows in-frame clones only, minus some. The repertoire has roughly 70,000 clones, 85% of them found once; the top ten carry roughly 0.9%. A remark on this clone: Its matching antigen is unknown.

Trimming left V 5 bases short and J 3 bases short, with 18 bases between. This CDR3 is built from 15 residues. Germline CDR1 and CDR2: SGHRS and YFSETQ. Sequencing was performed on CD4+ or CD8+ T cells sorted from blood, taken in a trial of the OX40 agonist ivuxolimab. This chain links TRBV5-1 with TRBJ2-7; weak D call: TRBD2 (6 bases). The sequence came from an adult with an advanced solid tumor such as melanoma, head and neck, liver or kidney cancer. The CDR3, as DNA: TGCGCCAGCAGTCGGGAGCGCGTTACCCGCTACGAGCAGTACTTC. This codes for CASSRERVTRYEQYF.